This T cell receptor beta chain appears in the sequencing data of a study of control samples from healthy donors and cancer patients. Here immunoSEQ multiplex PCR was the method, and the copy in TCRdb shows in-frame clones only, minus some. The repertoire consists of some 20,000 clones, with 88% occurring once and the leading ten covering more than 8%. This CDR3 has 13 amino acids. The V and J ends lost 7 bases and 0 bases respectively, with 6 bases between them. The clonotype originates from a woman in her fifties or sixties with head and neck cancer. The V and J genes are TRBV12-3 or TRBV12-4 and TRBJ2-2; D is unclear. The sequenced sample was PBMCs. The CDR3 DNA follows: TGTGCCAGCACTATCCCGAACACCGGGGAGCTGTTTTTT. It translates to CASTIPNTGELFF.